What follows are 32 T cell receptor beta chains derived from one specimen sequenced in a study of CD8+CD57+ T cells in acquired aplastic anemia. The TCR beta profiling, which covered VDJ combination and CDR3 sequence, was carried out using genomic DNA as the template. Each CDR3 protein gets one entry after TCRdb re-called the reads with MiXCR. The sample carries 250,000 to 350,000 distinct CDR3 sequences, about 56% recorded once. Specimen: sorted CD4+, CD8+, or CD8+CD57+ T cells (not recorded which) from PBMCs. The receptors here all came from a human donor with severe aplastic anemia or a healthy control (not recorded which).

The rearrangement links TRBV25-1 to TRBJ2-1, with D perhaps being TRBD1 or TRBD2 (7 bases each). The CDR3 is 15 residues long. V lost 6 bases and J 0 bases, leaving 12 bases between the germline ends. The germline V gene encodes CDR1 MGHDK and CDR2 SYGVNS. For the CDR3, the DNA is TGTGCCAGCAGAGGGGGCGGGGGCTCCTACAATGAGCAGTTCTTC. This gives the protein CASRGGGGSYNEQFF.

The chain is built from TRBV15 and TRBJ1-2; 7 positions agree with TRBD1. The junction had 8 bases not matched to a gene; V was cut back by 6 bases and J by 7 bases. The V gene's germline CDR1 is LNHNV and CDR2 YYDKDF (reference sequence). The CDR3 is 13 amino acids. In DNA, the CDR3 is TGTGCCACCAGAGTAGACAGGGTAGGTGGCTACACCTTC. Protein product: CATRVDRVGGYTF.

The chain has TRBV11-2 and TRBJ2-7, with TRBD2 matching 9 bases. In germline, CDR1 is SGHAT, CDR2 FQNNGV. The CDR3 loop spans 16 amino acids. The V gene end was trimmed by 5 bases and the J gene end by 4 bases; junction bases not matched to a gene: 12. The CDR3 coding sequence is TGTGCCAGCAGCACGGGACTAGCCGGAGGGTGGTACGAGCAGTACTTC. This sequence encodes CASSTGLAGGWYEQYF.

V and J are TRBV19 and TRBJ1-5; D uncertain. This CDR3 comprises 14 residues. Between the trimmed V and J ends, which lost 3 bases and 2 bases, there was a span of 8 bases. Germline CDR1 reads LNHDA; CDR2 reads SQIVND (reference sequence). The chain's CDR3 is CASSIRRGNQPQHF. DNA of the CDR3: TGTGCCAGTAGTATTCGGAGGGGCAATCAGCCCCAGCATTTT.

V usage is TRBV10-3 and J usage is TRBJ2-7; 10 bases are shared with TRBD2. J was trimmed by 0 bases and V by 4 bases; bases with no gene match: 6. The V gene's germline CDR1 is ENHRY and CDR2 SYGVKD. The CDR3 is 16 amino acids. The CDR3 nucleotides read TGTGCCATCAGTGGTGAGGGACTAGCGAGCTCCTACGAGCAGTACTTC. Amino acids: CAISGEGLASSYEQYF.

The rearrangement uses TRBV24-1 and TRBJ2-7; no clear D gene. Between the trimmed V and J ends, which lost 4 bases and 12 bases, there was a span of 9 bases. The germline V gene encodes CDR1 KGHDR and CDR2 SFDVKD. CDR3 size: 10 residues. The CDR3 nucleotides are TGTGCCACCAGTGAGCGACCGGCGTACTTC. Amino acid sequence: CATSERPAYF.

The chain employs TRBV20-1 and TRBJ2-3, with D perhaps assigned TRBD1 or TRBD2 (6 bases each). There are 15 residues in the CDR3. The germline V gene has CDR1 DFQATT and CDR2 SNEGSKA (reference sequence). Trimming left V 5 bases short and J 3 bases short, with 18 bases between. In DNA form, the CDR3 reads TGCAGTGCTTTTCCCCCCGGGGGCAGGACAGATACGCAGTATTTT. Amino acid sequence: CSAFPPGGRTDTQYF.

The rearrangement links TRBV2 to TRBJ2-1; tentative D call: TRBD1 (6 bases). Per germline, CDR1 SNHLY and CDR2 FYNNEI. The CDR3 sequence is 14 residues long. The V gene lost 9 bases and the J gene lost 0 bases, with 12 bases spanning the gap. In nucleotides, the CDR3 is TGTGCCAGACAGGGCACGAGCTCCTACAATGAGCAGTTCTTC. Residues: CARQGTSSYNEQFF.

This clonotype was seen repeatedly, ten times or more. The chain recombines TRBV29-1 with TRBJ1-1, with 7 bases lining up with TRBD1. With 1 base clipped from V and 9 bases from J, the junction kept 5 bases outside the gene matches. There are 12 residues in the CDR3. Germline-derived CDR1 and CDR2 are SQVTM and ANQGSEA. CDR3 DNA sequence: TGCAGCGTTGAAGCCCCACAGGGGAAAGCTTTCTTT. Translation: CSVEAPQGKAFF. Full variable domain (remainder filled in from reference TRBV29-1 and TRBJ1-1): SAVISQKPSRDICQRGTSLTIQCQVDSQVTMMFWYRQQPGQSLTLIATANQGSEATYESGFVIDKFPISRPNLTFSTLTVSNMSPEDSSIYLCSVEAPQGKAFFGQGTRLTVV.

The rearrangement joins TRBV25-1 to TRBJ1-2; D uncertain. Per the germline V gene, CDR1 is MGHDK and CDR2 is SYGVNS. V lost 2 bases and J lost 6, with 22 bases in between. This CDR3 comprises 17 residues. CDR3 nucleotide sequence: TGTGCCAGCAGTGAACCAGGAGCCACTTGGTTGGGCGATGGCTACACCTTC. Its protein is CASSEPGATWLGDGYTF.

The chain uses TRBV7-3 and TRBJ2-2; no reliable D call. Trimming pared 5 bases from V and 6 bases from J, leaving 1 base between. The CDR3 consists of 10 residues. Germline loops: CDR1 SGHTA, CDR2 FQGTGA. The CDR3 nucleotides read TGTGCCAGCAGCCCCGGGGAGCTGTTTTTT. It codes for CASSPGELFF.

This clonotype was counted at least ten times. The chain links TRBV14 to TRBJ1-6, with D perhaps matching TRBD1 (6 bases). The germline V gene encodes CDR1 SGHDN and CDR2 FVKESK. V shed 3 bases and J shed 0 bases, with 12 bases lying between them. The CDR3 contains 17 residues. DNA of the CDR3: TGTGCCAGCAGCCAGGGGGCGCGGGGCTCCTATAATTCACCCCTCCACTTT. Translated: CASSQGARGSYNSPLHF.

This clonotype is a singleton in its sample. This sequence joins TRBV15 and TRBJ1-2; D uncertain. V lost 0 bases, J lost 8 bases, and 13 bases lay in between. The CDR3 totals 14 residues. The germline V gene encodes CDR1 LNHNV and CDR2 YYDKDF (reference sequence). Written as DNA, the CDR3 is TGTGCCACCAGCAGAGATCCAGGCCCGGAAGGCTACACCTTC. Translated: CATSRDPGPEGYTF. Filled out from reference TRBV15 and TRBJ1-2, the complete variable domain reads DAMVIQNPRYQVTQFGKPVTLSCSQTLNHNVMYWYQQKSSQAPKLLFHYYDKDFNNEADTPDNFQSRRPNTSFCFLDIRSPGLGDTAMYLCATSRDPGPEGYTFGSGTRLTVV.

The V call is TRBV19, the J call TRBJ2-1, with D perhaps TRBD2 (7 bases). The V gene lost 7 bases and the J gene lost 7 bases, with 23 bases spanning the gap. CDR1 and CDR2 from the germline V gene are LNHDA and SQIVND (reference sequence). The CDR3 consists of 16 residues. CDR3: CASNLQWGGRVNEQFF. CDR3 nucleotides: TGTGCCAGTAACCTCCAGTGGGGGGGCCGGGTAAATGAGCAGTTCTTC.

The chain combines TRBV13 with TRBJ2-7, with a tentative D call TRBD2 (5 bases). The CDR3 sequence is 15 residues long. V was pared by 2 bases and J by 2 bases, with 13 bases between. CDR1 and CDR2 (germline): PRHDT, FYEKMQ (reference sequence). The CDR3 region is CASSLLGEHPYEQYF. The CDR3 nucleotides read TGTGCCAGCAGCTTACTCGGGGAACACCCCTACGAGCAGTACTTC.

This clonotype was detected many times. V and J are TRBV10-3 and TRBJ1-5; D unclear. This CDR3 is 12 amino acids long. Trimming pared 4 bases from V and 4 bases from J, leaving 5 bases between. Looked up from germline, CDR1 is ENHRY and CDR2 is SYGVKD. The CDR3 is CAISGTNQPQHF. CDR3 coding DNA: TGTGCCATCAGTGGGACTAATCAGCCCCAGCATTTT.

This clonotype showed up many times. The chain carries TRBV24-1 and TRBJ2-7; the D is unclear. Trimming cost V 2 bases and J 7 bases, with 14 bases left between them. The CDR3 is 14 amino acids. Germline CDR1 is KGHDR and CDR2 is SFDVKD. This CDR3 is CATSDSGPLPEQYF. CDR3 sequence (DNA): TGTGCCACCAGTGATTCCGGACCACTTCCGGAGCAGTACTTC.

This clonotype appeared many times. Here the CDR3 DNA reads TGTGCCAGCAGCCAACTAGGCCAGGCAGGGAATTCACCCCTCCACTTT. Protein product: CASSQLGQAGNSPLHF. This chain connects TRBV3-1 to TRBJ1-6, with D possibly TRBD1 on 5 matching bases. CDR3 length: 16 residues. Trimming took 2 bases from V and 7 from J, leaving 15 bases between them. Per the germline V gene, CDR1 is LGHDT and CDR2 is YNNKEL (reference sequence).

This clonotype occurred a few times. The V call is TRBV25-1, the J call TRBJ2-1; 14 bases agree with TRBD2. This CDR3 region has 18 residues. Germline CDR1 reads MGHDK; CDR2 reads SYGVNS. Trimming removed 6 bases from V and 1 base from J; junction bases left unmatched: 8. This chain's CDR3 is CASSPGLAGELSYNEQFF. CDR3 nucleotide sequence: TGTGCCAGCAGCCCGGGACTAGCGGGAGAATTGTCCTACAATGAGCAGTTCTTC. Based on the CDR3 plus reference TRBV25-1 and TRBJ2-1, the full variable domain is EADIYQTPRYLVIGTGKKITLECSQTMGHDKMYWYQQDPGMELHLIHYSYGVNSTEKGDLSSESTVSRIRTEHFPLTLESARPSHTSQYLCASSPGLAGELSYNEQFFGPGTRLTVL.

The rearrangement uses TRBV20-1 and TRBJ2-1, with TRBD2 identical over 12 bases. Germline V CDR1 and CDR2: DFQATT, SNEGSKA (reference sequence). The CDR3 loop spans 18 amino acids. Losses at the gene ends were 0 bases for V and 2 bases for J; bases not matched to a gene: 8. This chain's CDR3 is CSARDFLLAGGAYNEQFF. For the CDR3, the DNA is TGCAGTGCTAGAGATTTCCTACTAGCGGGGGGAGCCTACAATGAGCAGTTCTTC.

This clonotype was detected a few times. The chain is built from TRBV2 and TRBJ1-5, with D perhaps matching TRBD1 (5 bases). Trimming left V 7 bases short and J 4 bases short, with 14 bases between. The CDR3 covers 14 residues. Germline V gene lookup returns CDR1 SNHLY and CDR2 FYNNEI. The CDR3 sequence: CASNGGSINQPQHF. The CDR3 nucleotides are TGTGCCAGCAACGGGGGGAGCATAAATCAGCCCCAGCATTTT.

This clonotype was counted between two and nine times. Mismatch with germline at one junction end may stem from a read error. The chain joins TRBV27 to TRBJ1-2, with 7 bases aligning to TRBD1. The CDR3 length is 14 residues. Germline V gene data show CDR1 as MNHEY and CDR2 as SMNVEV (reference sequence). The CDR3 nucleotides read TGTGCCAGCAGTTTAGGGGGACAGCCCTATGGCTGCACCTTC. Translation: CASSLGGQPYGCTF.

The gene calls are TRBV24-1 and TRBJ2-1; D not certain. Trimming took off 3 bases at V and 0 bases at J, with 8 bases between the two ends. Germline CDR1 reads KGHDR; CDR2 reads SFDVKD. The CDR3 has 15 amino acids. The DNA for the CDR3 is TGTGCCACCAGTGATCAAACGCACTCCTACAATGAGCAGTTCTTC. The encoded protein is CATSDQTHSYNEQFF.

This clonotype was seen ten or more times. The J gene is TRBJ1-4, the V gene TRBV11-2, with D possibly matching TRBD1 (5 bases). CDR1 is SGHAT, CDR2 FQNNGV, per germline. The CDR3 is made up of 15 amino acids. V was trimmed by 5 bases and J by 5 bases, leaving 15 bases between them. The CDR3, as DNA: TGTGCCAGCAGCCCCGCCGGGGGGGACAATGAAAAACTGTTTTTT. Protein sequence: CASSPAGGDNEKLFF. The full variable domain, completed using reference TRBV11-2 and TRBJ1-4, is EAGVAQSPRYKIIEKRQSVAFWCNPISGHATLYWYQQILGQGPKLLIQFQNNGVVDDSQLPKDRFSAERLKGVDSTLKIQPAKLEDSAVYLCASSPAGGDNEKLFFGSGTQLSVL.

There are a few counts of this clonotype. The J gene is TRBJ2-2, the V gene TRBV28; D possibly corresponds to TRBD1 (5 bases). This CDR3 comprises 13 residues. V was shortened by 6 bases and J by 4 bases, with 9 bases between the two germline ends. From germline, CDR1 is MDHEN and CDR2 SYDVKM. The CDR3 DNA sequence: TGTGCCAGCAGGGGGCCGGGCACCGGGGAGCTGTTTTTT. Protein product: CASRGPGTGELFF.

As concerns this clonotype: With a much larger clone just one base away, this may be a read error. This CDR3 fails to terminate in the conserved phenylalanine or tryptophan, so it likely reflects a read error. The V call is TRBV6-1, the J call TRBJ2-3, with TRBD2 identical over 8 bases. The trim removed 10 bases at V and 0 bases at J, leaving 6 bases unmatched. Looked up from germline, CDR1 is MNHNS and CDR2 is SASEGT. CDR3 length: 14 amino acids. In DNA form, the CDR3 reads TGTGCCATCTGGGGGACTAGAAGCACAGATACGCAGTATTCT. It translates to CAIWGTRSTDTQYS.

The gene calls are TRBV28 and TRBJ1-5; possibly TRBD1 for D (5 bases). Per germline, CDR1 MDHEN and CDR2 SYDVKM. V lost 3 bases to trimming and J lost 2 bases, with 14 bases between them. The CDR3 is made up of 16 amino acids. CDR3 sequence: CASSFFSWGRNQPQHF. The CDR3 DNA follows: TGTGCCAGCAGTTTCTTTTCATGGGGCCGCAATCAGCCCCAGCATTTT. The full variable domain, its missing parts supplied by reference TRBV28 and TRBJ1-5, is DVKVTQSSRYLVKRTGEKVFLECVQDMDHENMFWYRQDPGLGLRLIYFSYDVKMKEKGDIPEGYSVSREKKERFSLILESASTNQTSMYLCASSFFSWGRNQPQHFGDGTRLSIL.

Concerning this clonotype itself: Because the CDR3 is missing its conserved closing phenylalanine or tryptophan, this is likely a read error. The chain joins TRBV18 to TRBJ1-5; 10 bases are a match to TRBD1. This CDR3 is built from 15 residues. The trim removed 4 bases at V and 0 bases at J, leaving 0 bases unmatched. In germline, CDR1 is KGHSH, CDR2 LQKENI. As DNA, the CDR3 is TGTGCCAGCTCACGGACAGGGGGTAGCAATCAGCCCCAGCATCTT. This encodes CASSRTGGSNQPQHL.

In this sample, this clonotype turned up many times. This chain links TRBV6-6 with TRBJ2-3; TRBD1 matches 11 bases. The CDR3 loop spans 16 amino acids. Trimming cost V 2 bases and J 3 bases; bases outside gene matches: 4. Germline CDR1 reads MNHNY; CDR2 reads SVGAGI (reference sequence). CDR3 sequence reads: CASSYGTGGRTDTQYF. CDR3 nucleotides: TGTGCCAGCAGTTACGGGACAGGGGGAAGGACAGATACGCAGTATTTT.

This clonotype has ten or more counts. The chain employs TRBV6-5 and TRBJ2-7, with 8 bases matching TRBD1. The CDR3 is made up of 16 amino acids. Germline CDR1 reads MNHEY; CDR2 reads SVGAGI. Unmatched junction bases numbered 10, after V lost 6 bases and J lost 0 bases. CDR3: CASRPTGAITSYEQYF. In nucleotides, the CDR3 is TGTGCCAGCAGGCCGACAGGGGCGATTACCTCCTACGAGCAGTACTTC.

This clonotype was found once. The J gene is TRBJ1-1, the V gene TRBV7-2; weak D call: TRBD1 (5 bases). V was cut by 1 base and J by 2 bases, with 14 bases left in between. Per germline, CDR1 SGHTA and CDR2 FQGNSA. The CDR3 has 16 amino acids. CDR3 DNA sequence: TGTGCCAGCAGCTTAGGTCCACAGGACTTAAACACTGAAGCTTTCTTT. It is translated as CASSLGPQDLNTEAFF.

The table lists this clonotype with many counts. The V and J genes are TRBV19 and TRBJ2-4; tentative D call: TRBD1 (6 bases). Germline V gene sequence: CDR1 LNHDA, CDR2 SQIVND (reference sequence). The V and J ends lost 10 bases and 8 bases respectively, with 18 bases between them. The CDR3 consists of 13 residues. The CDR3, as DNA: TGTGCCACAACCCGAACAGGGAATGACATTCAGTACTTC. This sequence encodes CATTRTGNDIQYF.